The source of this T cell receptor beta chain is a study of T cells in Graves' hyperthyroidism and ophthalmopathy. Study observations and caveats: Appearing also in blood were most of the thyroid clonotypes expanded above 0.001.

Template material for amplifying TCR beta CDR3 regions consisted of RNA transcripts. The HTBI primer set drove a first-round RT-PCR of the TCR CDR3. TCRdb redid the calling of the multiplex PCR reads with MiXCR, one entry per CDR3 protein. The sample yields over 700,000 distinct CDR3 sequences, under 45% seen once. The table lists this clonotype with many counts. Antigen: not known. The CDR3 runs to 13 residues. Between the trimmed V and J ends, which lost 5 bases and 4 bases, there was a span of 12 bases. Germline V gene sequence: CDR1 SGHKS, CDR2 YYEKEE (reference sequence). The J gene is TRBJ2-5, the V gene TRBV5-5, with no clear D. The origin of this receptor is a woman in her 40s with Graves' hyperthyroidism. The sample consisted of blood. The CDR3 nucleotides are TGTGCCAGCAGAATCACATCTAGAGAGACCCAGTACTTC. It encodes CASRITSRETQYF.